The 24 T cell receptor beta chains in this list originate from one sample, sequenced in a study of blood T cell repertoires in COVID-19. Measured with immunoSEQ multiplex PCR; TCRdb has only the in-frame clones, and not every one. The sample carries 200,000 to 300,000 clones, around four fifths recorded once. The sequenced material came from peripheral blood. The source is a man aged 40-49 years with acute or convalescent COVID-19.

J is TRBJ2-1 and V is TRBV10-3; 9 bases match TRBD2. CDR1 is ENHRY and CDR2 is SYGVKD in the germline V gene. CDR3 length: 15 residues. J lost 6 bases, V lost 6 bases, and 9 bases had no gene match. CDR3 amino acids: CAISLGSGSGNEQFF. The CDR3 nucleotides read TGTGCCATCAGCCTAGGTAGCGGGAGTGGCAATGAGCAGTTCTTC.

This chain joins TRBV27 and TRBJ2-7, with D perhaps matching TRBD1 (6 bases). Per the germline V gene, CDR1 is MNHEY and CDR2 is SMNVEV (reference sequence). The CDR3 has 15 amino acids. The V gene lost 0 bases and the J gene lost 3 bases, with 12 bases spanning the gap. In DNA, the CDR3 is TGTGCCAGCAGTTTATCGTGGCAGGGGATCTACGAGCAGTACTTC. Its protein is CASSLSWQGIYEQYF.

This clone was counted only a few times. The V call is TRBV6-5, the J call TRBJ2-6, with D maybe TRBD2 (5 bases). The CDR3 length is 15 residues. Looked up from germline, CDR1 is MNHEY and CDR2 is SVGAGI. Trimming removed 5 bases from V and 0 bases from J, with 8 bases in between. CDR3 amino acids: CASSPRDSGANVLTF. CDR3 sequence (DNA): TGTGCCAGCAGTCCCCGGGACTCTGGGGCCAACGTCCTGACTTTC.

The chain combines TRBV12-3 or TRBV12-4 with TRBJ2-3; D is unresolved. The CDR3 has 12 residues. V lost 4 bases, J lost 3 bases, and 5 bases lay in between. In nucleotides, the CDR3 is TGTGCCAGCAGTTCCCCGACAGATACGCAGTATTTT. This gives the protein CASSSPTDTQYF.

This clone came up a few times. The chain has TRBV18 and TRBJ2-1; TRBD2 matches 7 bases. CDR1 KGHSH and CDR2 LQKENI come from the germline V gene. V was pared by 6 bases and J by 8 bases, with 13 bases of the junction left unmatched. This CDR3 comprises 15 residues. This CDR3 reads CASSPSGEGGYEQFF. In DNA, the CDR3 is TGTGCCAGCTCTCCTTCAGGCGAGGGAGGGTATGAGCAGTTCTTC.

The chain recombines TRBV5-4 with TRBJ2-3; D is perhaps TRBD2 (6 bases). This CDR3 is 16 amino acids long. Germline V CDR1 and CDR2: SGHNT, YYREEE (reference sequence). Deletions cut 4 bases from V and 8 bases from J, with 23 bases between. The CDR3 reads CASSAGTGRAPATQYF. CDR3 DNA: TGTGCCAGCAGCGCCGGGACTGGCAGGGCCCCAGCTACGCAGTATTTT. The whole variable domain, filled in from reference TRBV5-4 and TRBJ2-3, reads ETGVTQSPTHLIKTRGQQVTLRCSSQSGHNTVSWYQQALGQGPQFIFQYYREEENGRGNFPPRFSGLQFPNYSSELNVNALELDDSALYLCASSAGTGRAPATQYFGPGTRLTVL.

The CDR3 region has the DNA TGTGCCTGGAGTGTCGGGGGGAGCGCCTACGAGCAGTACTTC. This encodes CAWSVGGSAYEQYF. V usage is TRBV30 and J usage is TRBJ2-7; 7 nucleotides match TRBD2. This CDR3 is 14 amino acids long. With V trimmed by 0 bases and J by 2 bases, 4 bases remained unmatched. The germline gives CDR1 GTSNPN, CDR2 SVGIG (reference sequence).

The V call is TRBV5-1, the J call TRBJ2-5; D might be TRBD2 (7 bases). CDR1 SGHRS and CDR2 YFSETQ come from the germline V gene. With 5 bases removed from V and 5 bases from J, the gap between germline ends came to 13 bases. This CDR3 is 13 amino acids long. Written as DNA, the CDR3 is TGCGCCAGCAGGCGGGGGCCGGAGGAGACCCAGTACTTC. This encodes CASRRGPEETQYF.

This clone was seen a single time. The rearrangement uses TRBV3-1 (or the pseudogene TRBV3-2) and TRBJ2-2; D remains ambiguous. Trimming left V 2 bases short and J 6 bases short, with 7 bases between. This CDR3 comprises 13 residues. Germline values: CDR1 LGHDT, CDR2 YNNKEL (reference sequence). Written as DNA, the CDR3 is TGTGCCAGCAGCCAACAGGTTTCCGGGGAGCTGTTTTTT. It translates to CASSQQVSGELFF.

This clone has a handful of counts. The chain carries TRBV27 and TRBJ1-4, with D maybe TRBD1 (5 bases). The germline V and J ends were trimmed by 5 bases and 2 bases, with 15 bases remaining between them. Germline values: CDR1 MNHEY, CDR2 SMNVEV (reference sequence). The CDR3 sequence is 16 residues long. CDR3 coding DNA: TGTGCCAGCAGTCGTCTTCTAGGGGCTACTAATGAAAAACTGTTTTTT. This gives the protein CASSRLLGATNEKLFF.

In regard to this clone: The same CDR3 also results from other DNA sequences found in this sample. The rearrangement joins TRBV27 to TRBJ2-3; TRBD2 agrees at 10 bases. Losses at the gene ends were 6 bases for V and 1 base for J; bases not matched to a gene: 7. CDR3 length equals 16 residues. From germline, CDR1 is MNHEY and CDR2 SMNVEV (reference sequence). CDR3 region: CASSLPSGSGTDTQYF. DNA of the CDR3: TGTGCCAGCAGCCTTCCTAGCGGGAGTGGCACAGATACGCAGTATTTT.

This clone was counted only a few times. The rearrangement links TRBV5-4 to TRBJ2-7; tentatively, D is TRBD1 (5 bases). V was cut by 0 bases and J by 5 bases, with 6 bases left in between. Germline CDR1 and CDR2: SGHNT and YYREEE (reference sequence). This CDR3 has 12 residues. CDR3 sequence (DNA): TGTGCCAGCAGCTTGGGACAGAACGAGCAGTACTTC. Protein: CASSLGQNEQYF.

A single count supports this clone. J is TRBJ2-2 and V is TRBV19; 9 nucleotides align to TRBD1. Germline V lookup: CDR1 LNHDA, CDR2 SQIVND (reference sequence). With V trimmed by 6 bases and J by 0 bases, 2 bases remained unmatched. CDR3 length: 15 amino acids. In nucleotides, the CDR3 is TGTGCCAGTAGCCGGGACAGGGCGAACACCGGGGAGCTGTTTTTT. Residues: CASSRDRANTGELFF.

V and J are TRBV5-1 and TRBJ2-1; 11 bases fit TRBD2. Germline-derived CDR1 and CDR2 are SGHRS and YFSETQ. This CDR3 has 15 amino acids. The ends lost 2 bases at V and 9 bases at J; junction bases unmatched: 7. CDR3 sequence reads: CASSFTSGSFSEQFF. The CDR3 DNA sequence: TGCGCCAGCAGCTTTACTAGCGGGAGTTTCTCTGAGCAGTTCTTC.

The rearrangement joins TRBV27 to TRBJ2-7; 7 bases align to TRBD1. The germline gives CDR1 MNHEY, CDR2 SMNVEV (reference sequence). With V trimmed by 8 bases and J by 4 bases, 14 bases remained unmatched. This CDR3 spans 15 amino acids. CDR3 in DNA: TGTGCCAGCCGCTCTGGCGACAGGGCCGAATACGAGCAGTACTTC. Protein: CASRSGDRAEYEQYF.

The J gene is TRBJ2-7, the V gene TRBV4-2; 9 bases are a match to TRBD1. V lost 4 bases to trimming and J lost 5 bases; unmatched junction nucleotides: 6. This CDR3 is 14 amino acids long. The germline V gene encodes CDR1 LGHNA and CDR2 YNFKEQ. The CDR3 spells CASSRLGTGNEQYF. The CDR3 DNA is TGTGCCAGCAGCCGCCTCGGGACAGGGAACGAGCAGTACTTC.

This clone was seen once. The chain employs TRBV9 and TRBJ1-2; D unresolved. CDR3 length: 15 residues. Germline V gene sequence: CDR1 SGDLS, CDR2 YYNGEE. The germline V and J ends were trimmed by 0 bases and 3 bases, with 12 bases remaining between them. The CDR3 is CASSVGHRPYYGYTF. The CDR3 DNA reads TGTGCCAGCAGCGTAGGGCACAGACCCTACTATGGCTACACCTTC. Complete variable domain (other parts from reference TRBV9 and TRBJ1-2): DSGVTQTPKHLITATGQRVTLRCSPRSGDLSVYWYQQSLDQGLQFLIQYYNGEERAKGNILERFSAQQFPDLHSELNLSSLELGDSALYFCASSVGHRPYYGYTFGSGTRLTVV.

The CDR3, as DNA: TGTGCCAGCAGCTTACAGGGAAATCAGCCCCAGCATTTT. Translating it yields CASSLQGNQPQHF. This sequence joins TRBV7-9 and TRBJ1-5; weak D call: TRBD1 (5 bases). The V gene lost 2 bases and the J gene lost 4 bases, with 6 bases spanning the gap. CDR3 length equals 13 residues. The germline V gene has CDR1 SEHNR and CDR2 FQNEAQ (reference sequence). The full variable domain, rest sourced from reference TRBV7-9 and TRBJ1-5, is DTGVSQNPRHKITKRGQNVTFRCDPISEHNRLYWYRQTLGQGPEFLTYFQNEAQLEKSRLLSDRFSAERPKGSFSTLEIQRTEQGDSAMYLCASSLQGNQPQHFGDGTRLSIL.

V and J are TRBV21-1 and TRBJ1-5. TRBV21-1 is listed as a pseudogene. The length of the CDR3 is 15 residues. CDR3 DNA sequence: TGTGCCAGCCGGCGGGGGGTTTCTAGCAATCAGCCCCAGCATTTT. Protein: CASRRGVSSNQPQHF.

This chain links TRBV7-8 with TRBJ2-7, with D perhaps matching TRBD2 (6 bases). The CDR3 is 14 amino acids. Germline values: CDR1 SGHVS, CDR2 FQNEAQ. Trimming removed 1 base at V and 5 bases at J, with 12 bases between. CDR3 nucleotide sequence: TGTGCCAGCAGCTTAGGACTAGTTCGCGACGAGCAGTACTTC. Its translation: CASSLGLVRDEQYF.

The J gene is TRBJ2-5, the V gene TRBV5-1; D gene unclear. CDR3 length: 14 amino acids. The V end lost 2 bases, the J end lost 2 bases, and 10 bases lay between the germline ends. Germline-derived CDR1 and CDR2 are SGHRS and YFSETQ. The CDR3 region is CASSLSRPQETQYF. In nucleotides, the CDR3 is TGCGCCAGCAGCTTATCGCGGCCACAAGAGACCCAGTACTTC.

The V gene is TRBV9, the J gene TRBJ1-2, with D unclear. The V gene lost 0 bases and the J gene lost 8 bases, with 17 bases spanning the gap. CDR1 and CDR2 (germline): SGDLS, YYNGEE. The CDR3 is 15 residues long. As DNA, the CDR3 is TGTGCCAGCAGCGTAGTTCAAGCGGGAACCGAAGGCTACACCTTC. Translating it yields CASSVVQAGTEGYTF.

Here the CDR3 DNA reads TGTGCTAGTGGTTTCCTGGACAGGGGCGCCACCGGGGAGCTGTTTTTT. This codes for CASGFLDRGATGELFF. The chain is built from TRBV12-5 and TRBJ2-2, with 9 bases identical to TRBD1. Germline V gives CDR1 LGHNT, CDR2 FRNRAP. Trimming cost V 3 bases and J 4 bases; bases outside gene matches: 6. This CDR3 has 16 residues.

The chain recombines TRBV5-8 with TRBJ1-1, with 9 nucleotides matching TRBD1. Germline assignment: CDR1 SGHTS and CDR2 YDEGEE. The CDR3 sequence is 14 residues long. V gave up 4 bases and J gave up 11 bases; unmatched junction bases: 12. As DNA, the CDR3 is TGTGCCAGCAGCACTGACTACAGGGGGCGATCGGCTTTCTTT. Amino acids: CASSTDYRGRSAFF. Together with reference TRBV5-8 and TRBJ1-1, the CDR3 gives the full variable domain: EAGVTQSPTHLIKTRGQQATLRCSPISGHTSVYWYQQALGLGLQFLLWYDEGEERNRGNFPPRFSGRQFPNYSSELNVNALELEDSALYLCASSTDYRGRSAFFGQGTRLTVV.